The 17 T cell receptor beta chains in this list originate from one sample, sequenced in a study of post-analysis software for immune sequencing data. Overall study findings and caveats: With TRBV5-6, TRBV5-1 and TRBV20-1 included, about five TRBV segments were more frequent in patients than in controls.

TCR beta cDNA libraries had unique molecular identifiers. TCRdb reprocessed the PCR reads with MiXCR, giving one entry per CDR3 protein. Seen here are hundreds of thousands of distinct CDR3 sequences, 30% observed once, and the top ten hold approximately 0.6%. Their cognate antigens are unknown. Sequenced input: blood. These receptors came from a girl aged 10-17 years with multiple sclerosis.

This sequence joins TRBV28 and TRBJ1-2; TRBD1 is a possible D gene (5 bases). Germline loops: CDR1 MDHEN, CDR2 SYDVKM. This CDR3 is built from 13 residues. Deletions cut 6 bases from V and 7 bases from J, with 15 bases between. CDR3 amino acids: CASSRRQFIGYTF. In nucleotides, the CDR3 is TGTGCCAGCAGCCGTAGACAGTTCATTGGCTACACCTTC.

In its sample, this clonotype was seen a few times. The chain combines TRBV9 with TRBJ2-3, with 10 bases matching TRBD2. CDR3 length equals 17 residues. Germline lookup yields CDR1 SGDLS and CDR2 YYNGEE. V trimming: 2 bases; J trimming: 1 base; junction bases outside the gene matches: 7. In nucleotides, the CDR3 is TGTGCCAGCAGCGTCGAGCGACTAGCGGGTGGCACAGATACGCAGTATTTT. Amino acid sequence: CASSVERLAGGTDTQYF.

This clonotype appeared many times. The J gene is TRBJ2-7, the V gene TRBV12-3 or TRBV12-4, with 7 bases lining up with TRBD1. V shed 6 bases, J shed 5 bases, and the junction held 4 bases outside the gene matches. CDR3 size: 12 residues. CDR3 bases: TGTGCCAGCAGCTCACAGGGGCACGAGCAGTACTTC. Translated, it gives CASSSQGHEQYF.

There are a few counts of this clonotype. The V and J genes are TRBV29-1 and TRBJ1-5; D is unresolved. The V end lost 6 bases, the J end lost 6 bases, and 12 bases lay between the germline ends. Germline CDR1 SQVTM, CDR2 ANQGSEA. The CDR3 extends over 12 amino acids. As DNA, the CDR3 is TGCAGCGTGAGAAGCGCGGGTCAGCCCCAGCATTTT. It translates to CSVRSAGQPQHF.

This clonotype was picked up a small number of times. This rearrangement joins TRBV28 to TRBJ2-5; D might be TRBD2 (6 bases). The J call may be mistaken, given a closer DNA end match to TRBJ2-7. The CDR3 is made up of 16 amino acids. The germline V gene encodes CDR1 MDHEN and CDR2 SYDVKM. The DNA of the CDR3 is TGTGCCAGCAGGAACTCAATCGGGACGGGGGACTACGAGCAGTACTTC. Translation gives CASRNSIGTGDYEQYF.

For this clonotype: One end of the junction does not line up with germline, which may come from a read error. The chain carries TRBV9 and TRBJ2-1; D possibly matches TRBD1 or TRBD2 (6 bases each). Looked up from germline, CDR1 is SGDLS and CDR2 is YYNGEE. The CDR3 consists of 16 residues. CDR3 loop: CASSFRDFGGVDEQCF. Written as DNA, the CDR3 is TGTGCCAGCAGCTTCCGGGACTTTGGGGGCGTCGATGAGCAGTGCTTC.

The rearrangement joins TRBV29-1 to TRBJ1-2; D might be TRBD1 (6 bases). The ends were cut back, 3 bases at V and 4 bases at J, with 6 bases in the middle. Germline lookup yields CDR1 SQVTM and CDR2 ANQGSEA. The CDR3 runs 11 residues. CDR3 nucleotide sequence: TGCAGCGTTGAGACAGGCTATGGCTACACCTTC. It specifies CSVETGYGYTF.

This clonotype showed up just a few times. The chain carries TRBV9 and TRBJ2-3; D might be TRBD1 or TRBD2, each matching 6 bases. The length of the CDR3 is 17 residues. Germline assignment: CDR1 SGDLS and CDR2 YYNGEE. Between the trimmed V and J ends, which lost 0 bases and 2 bases, there was a span of 16 bases. The CDR3 loop is CASSVGRGGSHTDTQYF. The CDR3 DNA is TGTGCCAGCAGCGTAGGCAGGGGAGGTAGCCACACAGATACGCAGTATTTT.

The chain recombines TRBV6-2 or TRBV6-3 with TRBJ2-4, with 7 bases identical to TRBD2. With the DNA end fitting TRBJ2-7 better, the J assignment may be wrong. The CDR3 contains 13 residues. In germline, CDR1 is MNHEY, CDR2 SVGEGT. CDR3 sequence reads: CASRDPGGTEQYF. In DNA, the CDR3 is TGTGCCAGCAGAGATCCGGGAGGCACCGAGCAGTACTTC.

A word on this clonotype: At one of its ends the junction is not consistent with the germline gene, which may arise from a read error. This chain connects TRBV20-1 to TRBJ2-3, with 8 bases that match TRBD2. The V gene's germline CDR1 is DFQATT and CDR2 SNEGSKA (reference sequence). The CDR3 consists of 16 residues. CDR3 loop: CSATGLAGMITDTRYF. The CDR3 DNA reads TGCAGTGCTACCGGACTAGCTGGAATGATCACAGATACGCGGTATTTT.

The J gene is TRBJ1-1, the V gene TRBV24-1; the D gene is possibly TRBD1 (6 bases). The CDR3 is made up of 15 amino acids. Trimming removed 4 bases at V and 1 base at J, with 12 bases between. The germline CDR1 and CDR2 sequences are KGHDR and SFDVKD. CDR3 DNA sequence: TGTGCCACCAGTGACCCCAGGGGCCCGAACACTGAAGCTTTCTTT. It specifies CATSDPRGPNTEAFF.

This clonotype has only a few counts. This chain links TRBV7-9 with TRBJ2-3; D is uncertain. The CDR3 contains 14 residues. Trimming stripped 1 base from V and 3 bases from J, with 8 bases between. Germline assignment: CDR1 SEHNR and CDR2 FQNEAQ (reference sequence). CDR3 in DNA: TGTGCCAGCAGCTTAGATTTACAGACAGATACGCAGTATTTT. Its protein is CASSLDLQTDTQYF.

This clonotype was recorded a few times. CDR3 DNA sequence: TGTGCCAGCAGTTTTGGGCTAGCGGGAACCACCTACGAGCAGTACTTC. Amino acids: CASSFGLAGTTYEQYF. The chain combines TRBV28 with TRBJ2-7; 9 positions match TRBD2. The CDR3 totals 16 residues. V trimming: 3 bases; J trimming: 2 bases; junction bases outside the gene matches: 8. CDR1 is MDHEN, CDR2 SYDVKM, per germline. The variable domain in full, with the rest retrieved from reference TRBV28 and TRBJ2-7, is DVKVTQSSRYLVKRTGEKVFLECVQDMDHENMFWYRQDPGLGLRLIYFSYDVKMKEKGDIPEGYSVSREKKERFSLILESASTNQTSMYLCASSFGLAGTTYEQYFGPGTRLTVT.

This clonotype was detected only a few times. The chain uses TRBV5-5 and TRBJ2-1; a weak D match, TRBD2 (6 bases). The V end lost 3 bases, the J end lost 8 bases, and 18 bases lay between the germline ends. CDR3 size: 15 residues. Per germline, CDR1 SGHKS and CDR2 YYEKEE (reference sequence). CDR3 region: CASSSAGLGVDEQFF. The CDR3 bases are TGTGCCAGCAGCTCGGCGGGGCTAGGCGTCGATGAGCAGTTCTTC.

In this sample, this clonotype turned up a few times. The rearrangement links TRBV6-2 or TRBV6-3 to TRBJ1-5, with D possibly matching TRBD1 (5 bases). The CDR3 is 14 amino acids. CDR1 and CDR2 (germline): MNHEY, SVGEGT. With 4 bases removed from V and 0 bases from J, the gap between germline ends came to 7 bases. The CDR3 nucleotides read TGTGCCAGCAGTTGGACAAATAGCAATCAGCCCCAGCATTTT. The encoded protein is CASSWTNSNQPQHF.

This clonotype has more than one count but fewer than ten. V usage is TRBV9 and J usage is TRBJ1-1; D call uncertain. Trimming cost V 0 bases and J 6 bases, with 9 bases left between them. The CDR3 consists of 13 residues. The germline V gene encodes CDR1 SGDLS and CDR2 YYNGEE. In DNA form, the CDR3 reads TGTGCCAGCAGCGTAGCCGGGAAGGCTGAAGCTTTCTTT. Amino acid sequence: CASSVAGKAEAFF.

V usage is TRBV20-1 and J usage is TRBJ2-7; perhaps TRBD2 as D (6 bases). Germline values: CDR1 DFQATT, CDR2 SNEGSKA (reference sequence). Trimming shortened V by 5 bases and J by 2 bases, and 16 bases separated the two germline ends. This CDR3 has 14 amino acids. The CDR3 DNA reads as TGCAGTGCTGGTGGGGCGGGATGGGCCTACGAGCAGTACTTC. Its translation is CSAGGAGWAYEQYF.